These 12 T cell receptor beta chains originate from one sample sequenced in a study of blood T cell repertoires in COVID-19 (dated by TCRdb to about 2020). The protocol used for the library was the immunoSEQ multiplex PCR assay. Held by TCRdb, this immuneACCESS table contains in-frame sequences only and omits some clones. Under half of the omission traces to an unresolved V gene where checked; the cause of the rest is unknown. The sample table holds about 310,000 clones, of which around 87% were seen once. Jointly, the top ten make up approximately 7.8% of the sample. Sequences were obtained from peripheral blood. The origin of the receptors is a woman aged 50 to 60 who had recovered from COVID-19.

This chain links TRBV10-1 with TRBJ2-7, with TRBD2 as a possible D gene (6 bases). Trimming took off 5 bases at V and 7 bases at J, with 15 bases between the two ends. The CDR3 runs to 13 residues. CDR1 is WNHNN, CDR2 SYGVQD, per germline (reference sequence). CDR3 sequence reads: CASSRGRMGEQYF. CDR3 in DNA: TGCGCCAGCAGTCGGGGGAGGATGGGGGAGCAGTACTTC.

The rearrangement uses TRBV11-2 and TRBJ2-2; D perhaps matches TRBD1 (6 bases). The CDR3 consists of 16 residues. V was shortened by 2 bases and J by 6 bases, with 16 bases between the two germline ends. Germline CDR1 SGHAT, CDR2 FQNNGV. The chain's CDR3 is CASSLQTGHLSGELFF. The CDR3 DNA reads TGTGCCAGCAGCTTACAAACGGGACACCTCTCCGGGGAGCTGTTTTTT.

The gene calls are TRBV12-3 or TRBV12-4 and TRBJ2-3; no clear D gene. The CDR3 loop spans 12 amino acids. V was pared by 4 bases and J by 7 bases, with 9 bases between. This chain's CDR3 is CASSSVENTQYF. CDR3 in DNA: TGTGCCAGCAGTTCGGTCGAAAATACGCAGTATTTT.

The CDR3 coding sequence is TGTGCCAGCAGCCAACAGACAGGGGGCGATCCCACAGATACGCAGTATTTT. Residues: CASSQQTGGDPTDTQYF. This chain joins TRBV3-1 (or the pseudogene TRBV3-2) and TRBJ2-3; 10 nucleotides agree with TRBD1. The J segment lost 2 bases and the V segment lost 2 bases, leaving 7 bases of the junction unmatched. CDR1 LGHDT and CDR2 YNNKEL come from the germline V gene (reference sequence). The CDR3 totals 17 residues.

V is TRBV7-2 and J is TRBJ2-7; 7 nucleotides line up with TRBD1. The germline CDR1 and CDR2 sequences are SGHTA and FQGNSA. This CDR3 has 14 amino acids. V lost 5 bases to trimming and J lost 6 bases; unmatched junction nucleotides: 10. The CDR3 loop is CASSPRTGIPEQYF. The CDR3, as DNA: TGTGCCAGCAGCCCCCGGACAGGAATCCCCGAGCAGTACTTC.

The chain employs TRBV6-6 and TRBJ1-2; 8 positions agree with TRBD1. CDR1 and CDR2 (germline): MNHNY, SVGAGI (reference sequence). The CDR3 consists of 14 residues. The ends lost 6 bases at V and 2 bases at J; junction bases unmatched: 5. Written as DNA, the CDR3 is TGTGCCAGCAGCACGGGGGACAGGAACTATGGCTACACCTTC. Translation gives CASSTGDRNYGYTF.

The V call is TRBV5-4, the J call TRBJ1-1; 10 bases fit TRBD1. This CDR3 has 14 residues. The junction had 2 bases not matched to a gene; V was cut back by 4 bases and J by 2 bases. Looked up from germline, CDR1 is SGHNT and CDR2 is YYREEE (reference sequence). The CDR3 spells CASSQTGGNTEAFF. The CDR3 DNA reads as TGTGCCAGCAGCCAGACAGGGGGCAACACTGAAGCTTTCTTT.

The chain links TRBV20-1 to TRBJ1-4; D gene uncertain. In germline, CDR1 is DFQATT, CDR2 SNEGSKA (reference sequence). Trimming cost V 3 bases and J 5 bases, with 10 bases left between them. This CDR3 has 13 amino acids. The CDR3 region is CSASGGNNEKLFF. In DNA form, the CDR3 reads TGCAGTGCTAGTGGAGGGAACAATGAAAAACTGTTTTTT.

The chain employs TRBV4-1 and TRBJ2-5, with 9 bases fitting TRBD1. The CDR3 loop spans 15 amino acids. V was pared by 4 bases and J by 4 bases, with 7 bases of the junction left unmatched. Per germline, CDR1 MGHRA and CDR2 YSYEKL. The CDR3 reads CASSRGRGQGETQYF. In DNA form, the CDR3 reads TGCGCCAGCAGCCGGGGGAGGGGACAGGGAGAGACCCAGTACTTC.

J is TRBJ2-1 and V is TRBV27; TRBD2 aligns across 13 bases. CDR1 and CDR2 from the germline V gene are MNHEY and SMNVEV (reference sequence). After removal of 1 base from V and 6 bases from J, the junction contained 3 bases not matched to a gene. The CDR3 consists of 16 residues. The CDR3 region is CASSLWGTSGINEQFF. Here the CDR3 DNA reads TGTGCCAGCAGTTTATGGGGGACTAGCGGGATCAATGAGCAGTTCTTC.

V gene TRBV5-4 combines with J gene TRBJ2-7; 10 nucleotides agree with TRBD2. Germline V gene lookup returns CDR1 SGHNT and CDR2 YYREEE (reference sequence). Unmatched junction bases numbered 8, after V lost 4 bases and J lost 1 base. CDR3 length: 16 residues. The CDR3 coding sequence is TGTGCCAGCAGCGTCGTAGGGACTAGCGTATCCTACGAGCAGTACTTC. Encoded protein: CASSVVGTSVSYEQYF. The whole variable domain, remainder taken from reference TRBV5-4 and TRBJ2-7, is ETGVTQSPTHLIKTRGQQVTLRCSSQSGHNTVSWYQQALGQGPQFIFQYYREEENGRGNFPPRFSGLQFPNYSSELNVNALELDDSALYLCASSVVGTSVSYEQYFGPGTRLTVT.

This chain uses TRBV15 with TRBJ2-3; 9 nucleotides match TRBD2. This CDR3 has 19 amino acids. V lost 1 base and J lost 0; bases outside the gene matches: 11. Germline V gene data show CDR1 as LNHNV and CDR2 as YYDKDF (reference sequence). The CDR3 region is CATSRVETSGLSSTDTQYF. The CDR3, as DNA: TGTGCCACCAGCAGAGTGGAGACTAGCGGTCTTTCTAGCACAGATACGCAGTATTTT.